The clone carrying this TCR beta chain was observed at least ten times. Antigen unknown. The CDR3 totals 14 residues. The V and J ends lost 0 bases and 5 bases respectively, with 11 bases between them. CDR1 and CDR2 from the germline V gene are SGHRS and YFSETQ. 5'-RACE, quantitative and with molecular barcodes, yielded the TCR beta libraries. From the 5' RACE reads, TCRdb called clonotypes with MiXCR, one entry per CDR3 protein. The sample holds 150,000 to 200,000 distinct CDR3 sequences, around a sixth seen once. These data come from a study of CD8 T cells in ankylosing spondylitis. Overall study findings and caveats: Researchers reportedly found disease-linked clones significantly enriched in matched ankylosing spondylitis synovial fluid. Ankylosing spondylitis blood appeared to carry a characteristic TCR beta motif of roughly 8 highly homologous variants.

The sample consisted of blood, either unsorted or a sorted T cell fraction (not recorded which). J is TRBJ2-5 and V is TRBV5-1, with D possibly matching TRBD1 (7 bases). The sequence came from a male donor under 30 with ankylosing spondylitis or in good health (not recorded which). CDR3 bases: TGCGCCAGCAGCTTGGGACAGGGAGGCGAGACCCAGTACTTC. Translation gives CASSLGQGGETQYF. The complete variable domain, with remaining parts taken from reference TRBV5-1 and TRBJ2-5, reads KAGVTQTPRYLIKTRGQQVTLSCSPISGHRSVSWYQQTPGQGLQFLFEYFSETQRNKGNFPGRFSGRQFSNSRSEMNVSTLELGDSALYLCASSLGQGGETQYFGPGTRLLVL.